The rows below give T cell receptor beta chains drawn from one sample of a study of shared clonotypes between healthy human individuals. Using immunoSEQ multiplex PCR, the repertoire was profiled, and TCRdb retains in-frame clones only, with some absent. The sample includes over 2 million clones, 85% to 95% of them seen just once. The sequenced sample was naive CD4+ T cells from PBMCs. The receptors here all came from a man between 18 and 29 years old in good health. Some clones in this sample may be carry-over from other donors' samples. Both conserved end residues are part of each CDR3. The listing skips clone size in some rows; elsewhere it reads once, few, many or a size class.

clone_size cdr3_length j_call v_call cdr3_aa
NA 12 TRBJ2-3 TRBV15 CATSRRTDTQYF
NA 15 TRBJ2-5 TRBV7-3 CASSRGGSSGETQYF
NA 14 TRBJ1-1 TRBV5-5 CASSLRSLGTEAFF
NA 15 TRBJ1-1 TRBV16 CASSQSEQGVSEAFF
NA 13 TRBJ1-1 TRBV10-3 CAIRGTLNTEAFF
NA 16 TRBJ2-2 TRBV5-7 CASSSQGAYDTGELFF
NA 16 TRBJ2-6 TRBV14 CASGQDGRGGANVLTF
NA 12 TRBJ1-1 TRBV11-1 CASSPGQYEAFF
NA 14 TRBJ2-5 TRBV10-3 CAIKASTPEETQYF
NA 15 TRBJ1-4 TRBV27 CASAHGGAANEKLFF
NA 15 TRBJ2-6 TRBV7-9 CASSLAGSGANVLTF
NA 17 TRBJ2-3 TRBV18 CASSPRGTYRSTDTQYF
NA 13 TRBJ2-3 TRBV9 CASGQGSPDTQYF
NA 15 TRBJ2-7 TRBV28 CASSYVAPRAYEQYF
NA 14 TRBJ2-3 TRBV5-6 CASSRPGFGDTQYF
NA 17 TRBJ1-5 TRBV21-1 CASSKARGGEGNQPQHF
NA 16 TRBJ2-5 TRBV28 CASSINRGSGTETQYF
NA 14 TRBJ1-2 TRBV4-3 CASSPDRGSDGYTF
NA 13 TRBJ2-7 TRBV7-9 CASSLWGSHEQYF
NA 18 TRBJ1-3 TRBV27 CASSKRSDRGRSGNTIYF
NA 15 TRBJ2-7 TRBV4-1 CASSQPGQTPYEQYF
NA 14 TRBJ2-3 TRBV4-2 CATGASGTPGTQYF
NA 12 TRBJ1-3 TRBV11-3 CASSSRGNTIYF
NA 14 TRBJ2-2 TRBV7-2 CASSLGGATGELFF
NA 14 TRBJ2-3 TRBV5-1 CASRSAGPTDTQYF
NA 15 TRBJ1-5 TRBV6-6 CASSYPGQGNQPQHF
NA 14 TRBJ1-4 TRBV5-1 CASSSDRADEKLFF
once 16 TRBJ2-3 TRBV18 CASSPRVALNTDTQYF
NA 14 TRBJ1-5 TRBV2 CASMGTGGLQPQHF
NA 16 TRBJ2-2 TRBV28 CASRKPRSSNTGELFF
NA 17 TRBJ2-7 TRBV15 CATSRRESSRRTYEQYF
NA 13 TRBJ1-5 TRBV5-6 CASSPGFNQPQHF
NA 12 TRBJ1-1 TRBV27 CASSFPRGEAFF
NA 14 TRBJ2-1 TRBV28 CASGDRSSYNEQFF
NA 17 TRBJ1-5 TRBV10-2 CASSVGLEEYDNQPQHF
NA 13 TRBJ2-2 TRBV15 CATPGRNTGELFF
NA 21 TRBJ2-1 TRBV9 CASSVATWGQGAGRTYNEQFF
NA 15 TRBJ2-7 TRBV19 CASSSPRGGTYEQYF
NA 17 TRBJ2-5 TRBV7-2 CASSPSGSFREQETQYF
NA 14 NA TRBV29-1 CSVGLAGGSDEQYF
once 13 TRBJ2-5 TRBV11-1 CASSLDIGETQYF
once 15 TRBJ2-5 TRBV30 CAWNPLGLQQETQYF
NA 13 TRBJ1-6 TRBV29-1 CSAQQGGNSPLHF
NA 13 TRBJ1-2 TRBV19 CASSRGGDYGYTF
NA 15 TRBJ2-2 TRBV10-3 CAISDRRANTGELFF
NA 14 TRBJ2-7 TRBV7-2 CASSTPGRLYEQYF
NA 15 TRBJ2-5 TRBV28 CATVGVGLDQETQYF